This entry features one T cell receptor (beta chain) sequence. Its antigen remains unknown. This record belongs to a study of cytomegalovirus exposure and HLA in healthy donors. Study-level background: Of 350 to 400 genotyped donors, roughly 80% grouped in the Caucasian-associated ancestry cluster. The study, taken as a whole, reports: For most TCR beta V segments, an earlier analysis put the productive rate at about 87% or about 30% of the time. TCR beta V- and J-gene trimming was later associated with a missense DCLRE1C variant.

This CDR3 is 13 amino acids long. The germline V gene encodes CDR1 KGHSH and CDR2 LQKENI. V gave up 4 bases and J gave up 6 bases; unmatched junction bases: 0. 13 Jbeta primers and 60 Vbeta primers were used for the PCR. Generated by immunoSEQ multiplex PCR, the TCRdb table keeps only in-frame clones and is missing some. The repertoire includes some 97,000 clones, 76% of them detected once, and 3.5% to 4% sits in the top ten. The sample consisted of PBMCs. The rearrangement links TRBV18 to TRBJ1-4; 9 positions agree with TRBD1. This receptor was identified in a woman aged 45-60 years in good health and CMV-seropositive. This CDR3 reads CASSRDRDEKLFF. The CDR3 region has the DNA TGTGCCAGCTCACGGGACAGGGATGAAAAACTGTTTTTT. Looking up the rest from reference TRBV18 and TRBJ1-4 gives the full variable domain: NAGVMQNPRHLVRRRGQEARLRCSPMKGHSHVYWYRQLPEEGLKFMVYLQKENIIDESGMPKERFSAEFPKEGPSILRIQQVVRGDSAAYFCASSRDRDEKLFFGSGTQLSVL.